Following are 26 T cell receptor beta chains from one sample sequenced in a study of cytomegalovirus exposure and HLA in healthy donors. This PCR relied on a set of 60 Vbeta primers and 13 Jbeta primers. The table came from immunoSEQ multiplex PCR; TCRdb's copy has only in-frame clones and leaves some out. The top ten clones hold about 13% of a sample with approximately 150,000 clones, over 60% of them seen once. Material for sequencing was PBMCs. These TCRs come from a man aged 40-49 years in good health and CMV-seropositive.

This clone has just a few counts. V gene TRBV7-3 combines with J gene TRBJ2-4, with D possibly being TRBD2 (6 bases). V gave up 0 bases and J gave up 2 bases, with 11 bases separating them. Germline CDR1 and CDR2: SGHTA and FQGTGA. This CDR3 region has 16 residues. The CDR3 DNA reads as TGTGCCAGCAGCTTAACTGGAGGCGGGACCAAAAACATTCAGTACTTC. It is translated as CASSLTGGGTKNIQYF.

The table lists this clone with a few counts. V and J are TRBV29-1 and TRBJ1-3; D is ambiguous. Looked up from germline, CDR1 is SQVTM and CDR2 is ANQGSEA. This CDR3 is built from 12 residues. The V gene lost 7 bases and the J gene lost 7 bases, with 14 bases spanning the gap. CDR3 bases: TGCAGCGCCCTGGTCCCCGGGAACACCATATATTTT. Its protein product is CSALVPGNTIYF.

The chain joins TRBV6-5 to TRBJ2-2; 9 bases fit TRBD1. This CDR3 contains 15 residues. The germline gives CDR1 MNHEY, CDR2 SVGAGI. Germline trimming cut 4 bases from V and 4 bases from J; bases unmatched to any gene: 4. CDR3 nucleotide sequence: TGTGCCAGCAGTTGGGGACAGGGTACCACCGGGGAGCTGTTTTTT. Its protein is CASSWGQGTTGELFF.

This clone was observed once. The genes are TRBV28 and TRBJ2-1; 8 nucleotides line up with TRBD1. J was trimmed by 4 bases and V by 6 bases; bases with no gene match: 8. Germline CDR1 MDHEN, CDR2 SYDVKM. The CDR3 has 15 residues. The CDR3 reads CASSPDGTGYNEQFF. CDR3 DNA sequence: TGTGCCAGCAGCCCAGACGGGACAGGTTACAATGAGCAGTTCTTC.

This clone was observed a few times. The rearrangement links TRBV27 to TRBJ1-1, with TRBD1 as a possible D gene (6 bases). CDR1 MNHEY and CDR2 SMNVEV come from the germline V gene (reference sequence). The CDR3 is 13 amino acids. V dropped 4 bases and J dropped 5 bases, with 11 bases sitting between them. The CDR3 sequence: CASSSNQGTEAFF. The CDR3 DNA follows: TGTGCCAGCAGTTCGAACCAGGGGACTGAAGCTTTCTTT.

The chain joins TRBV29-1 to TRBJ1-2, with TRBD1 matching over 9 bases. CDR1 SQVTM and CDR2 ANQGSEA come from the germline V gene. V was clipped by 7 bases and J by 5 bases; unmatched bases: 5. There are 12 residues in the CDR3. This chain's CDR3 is CSAWTGDYGYTF. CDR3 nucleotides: TGCAGCGCCTGGACAGGGGATTATGGCTACACCTTC.

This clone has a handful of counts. The CDR3, as DNA: TGTGCCAGCAGCCGGGACAGGGACACAGATACGCAGTATTTT. Protein: CASSRDRDTDTQYF. This chain joins TRBV11-3 and TRBJ2-3; TRBD1 aligns across 9 bases. The trim removed 5 bases at V and 2 bases at J, leaving 2 bases unmatched. CDR1 is SGHNT, CDR2 YENEEA, per germline. CDR3 length: 14 residues.

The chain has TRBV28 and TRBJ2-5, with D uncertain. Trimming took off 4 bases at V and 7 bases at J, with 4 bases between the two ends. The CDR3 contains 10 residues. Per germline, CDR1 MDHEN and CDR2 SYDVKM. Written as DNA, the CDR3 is TGTGCCAGCAGTTCAGGGACCCAGTACTTC. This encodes CASSSGTQYF.

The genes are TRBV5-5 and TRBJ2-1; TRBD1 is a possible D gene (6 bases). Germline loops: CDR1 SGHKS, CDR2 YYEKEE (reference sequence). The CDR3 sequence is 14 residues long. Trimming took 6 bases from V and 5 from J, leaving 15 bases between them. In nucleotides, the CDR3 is TGTGCCAGCACCCCGACAGGAACGCACAATGAGCAGTTCTTC. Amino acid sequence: CASTPTGTHNEQFF.

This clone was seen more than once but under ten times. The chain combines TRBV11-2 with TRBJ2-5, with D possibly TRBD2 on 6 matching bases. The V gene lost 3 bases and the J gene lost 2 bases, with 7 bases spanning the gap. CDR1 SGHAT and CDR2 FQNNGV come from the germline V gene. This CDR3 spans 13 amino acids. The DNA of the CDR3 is TGTGCCAGCAGCTTTAGCGGACAAGAGACCCAGTACTTC. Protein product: CASSFSGQETQYF.

As DNA, the CDR3 is TGTGCCAGCAGTCAGACGGGACAGGGGAGAGGTGGCTACACCTTC. Translated: CASSQTGQGRGGYTF. The chain uses TRBV6-5 and TRBJ1-2; 10 bases map to TRBD1. V shed 5 bases, J shed 7 bases, and the junction held 10 bases outside the gene matches. Germline V gene sequence: CDR1 MNHEY, CDR2 SVGAGI. The CDR3 runs to 15 residues.

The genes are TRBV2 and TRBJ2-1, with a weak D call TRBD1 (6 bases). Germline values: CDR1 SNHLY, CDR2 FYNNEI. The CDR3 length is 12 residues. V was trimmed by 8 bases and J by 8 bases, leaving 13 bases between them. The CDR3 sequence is CASGTGLYEQFF. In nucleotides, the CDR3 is TGTGCCAGCGGAACAGGGCTGTATGAGCAGTTCTTC.

The CDR3 is CASTERASTDTQYF. In DNA, the CDR3 is TGTGCCAGCACTGAGCGGGCAAGCACAGATACGCAGTATTTT. The chain is built from TRBV27 and TRBJ2-3; perhaps TRBD2 as D (6 bases). V gave up 7 bases and J gave up 0 bases, with 11 bases separating them. The CDR3 is made up of 14 amino acids. Germline loops: CDR1 MNHEY, CDR2 SMNVEV (reference sequence).

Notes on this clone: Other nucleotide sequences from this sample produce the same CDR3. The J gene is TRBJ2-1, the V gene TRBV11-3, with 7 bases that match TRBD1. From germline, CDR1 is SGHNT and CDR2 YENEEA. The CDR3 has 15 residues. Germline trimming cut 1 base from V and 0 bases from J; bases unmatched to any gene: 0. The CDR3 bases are TGTGCCAGCAGCTTAGCAGGGGGCTCCTACAATGAGCAGTTCTTC. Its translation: CASSLAGGSYNEQFF.

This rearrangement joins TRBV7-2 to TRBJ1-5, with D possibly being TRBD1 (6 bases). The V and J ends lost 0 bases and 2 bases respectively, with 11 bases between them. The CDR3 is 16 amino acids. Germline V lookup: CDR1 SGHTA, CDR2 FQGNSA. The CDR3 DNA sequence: TGTGCCAGCAGCTTAGCCCCAGCAGGGGGCAATCAGCCCCAGCATTTT. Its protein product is CASSLAPAGGNQPQHF.

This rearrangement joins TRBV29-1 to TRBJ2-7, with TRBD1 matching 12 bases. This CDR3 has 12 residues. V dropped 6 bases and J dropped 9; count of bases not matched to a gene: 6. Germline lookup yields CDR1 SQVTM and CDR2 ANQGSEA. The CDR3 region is CSVGQGALGQYF. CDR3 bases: TGCAGCGTGGGACAGGGGGCCCTGGGGCAGTACTTC.

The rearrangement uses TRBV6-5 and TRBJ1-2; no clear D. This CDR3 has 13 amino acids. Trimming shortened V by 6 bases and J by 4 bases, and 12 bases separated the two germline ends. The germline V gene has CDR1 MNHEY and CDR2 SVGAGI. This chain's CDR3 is CASSPPLSYGYTF. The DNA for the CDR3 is TGTGCCAGCAGCCCCCCCCTTTCCTATGGCTACACCTTC.

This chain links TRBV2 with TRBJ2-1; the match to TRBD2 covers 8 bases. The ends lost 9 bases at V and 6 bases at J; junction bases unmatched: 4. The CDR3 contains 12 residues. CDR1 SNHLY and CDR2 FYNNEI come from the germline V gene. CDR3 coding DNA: TGTGCCAGTAGCGGGATGGGCAATGAGCAGTTCTTC. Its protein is CASSGMGNEQFF.

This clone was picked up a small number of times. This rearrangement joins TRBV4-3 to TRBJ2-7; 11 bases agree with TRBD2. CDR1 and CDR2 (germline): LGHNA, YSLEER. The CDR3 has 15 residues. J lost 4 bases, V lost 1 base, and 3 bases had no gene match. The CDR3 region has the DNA TGCGCCAGCAGCCAAGTAGCGGGAGGGCCGTACGAGCAGTACTTC. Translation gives CASSQVAGGPYEQYF.

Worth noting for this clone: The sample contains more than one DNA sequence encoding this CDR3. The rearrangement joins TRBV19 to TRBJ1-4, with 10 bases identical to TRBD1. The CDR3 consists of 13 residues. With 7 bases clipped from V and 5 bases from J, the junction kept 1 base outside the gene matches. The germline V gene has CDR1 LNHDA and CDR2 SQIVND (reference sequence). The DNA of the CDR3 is TGTGCCAGTACGGGACAGGGGAATGAAAAACTGTTTTTT. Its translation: CASTGQGNEKLFF.

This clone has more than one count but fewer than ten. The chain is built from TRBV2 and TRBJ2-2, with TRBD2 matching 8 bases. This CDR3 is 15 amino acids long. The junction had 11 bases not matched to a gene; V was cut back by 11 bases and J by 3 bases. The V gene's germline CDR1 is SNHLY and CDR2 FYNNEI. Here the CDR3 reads CAVDPGTRYTGELFF. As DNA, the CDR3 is TGTGCCGTCGATCCCGGGACTAGGTACACCGGGGAGCTGTTTTTT.

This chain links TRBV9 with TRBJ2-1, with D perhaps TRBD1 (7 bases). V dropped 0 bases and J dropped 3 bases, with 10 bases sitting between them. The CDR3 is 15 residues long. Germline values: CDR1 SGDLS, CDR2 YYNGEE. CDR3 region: CASSVGQGGYNEQFF. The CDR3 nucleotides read TGTGCCAGCAGCGTAGGGCAGGGGGGCTACAATGAGCAGTTCTTC.

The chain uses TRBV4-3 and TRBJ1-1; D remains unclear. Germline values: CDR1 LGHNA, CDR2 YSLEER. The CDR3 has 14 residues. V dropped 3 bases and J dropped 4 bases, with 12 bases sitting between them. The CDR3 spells CASSQERGATEAFF. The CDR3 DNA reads TGCGCCAGCAGCCAGGAACGGGGTGCCACTGAAGCTTTCTTT.

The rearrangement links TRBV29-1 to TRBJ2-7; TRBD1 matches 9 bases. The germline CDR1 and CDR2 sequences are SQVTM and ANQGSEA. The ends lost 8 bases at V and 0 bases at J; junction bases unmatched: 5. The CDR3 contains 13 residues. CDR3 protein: CSYLTGGSYEQYF. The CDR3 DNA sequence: TGCAGCTATTTGACAGGGGGCTCCTACGAGCAGTACTTC.

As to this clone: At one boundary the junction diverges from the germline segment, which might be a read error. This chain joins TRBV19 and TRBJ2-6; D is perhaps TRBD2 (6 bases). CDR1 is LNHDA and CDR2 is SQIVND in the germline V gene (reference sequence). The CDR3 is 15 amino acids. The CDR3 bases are TGTGCCAGTAGGACTAGTACCTTTGGGGCCAACGGCCTGACTTTC. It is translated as CASRTSTFGANGLTF.

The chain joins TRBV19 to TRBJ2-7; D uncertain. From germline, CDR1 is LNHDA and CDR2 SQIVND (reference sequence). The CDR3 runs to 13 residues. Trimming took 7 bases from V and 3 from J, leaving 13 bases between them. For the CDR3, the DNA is TGTGCCAGTACCCCCGGCCTAGGCTACGAGCAGTACTTC. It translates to CASTPGLGYEQYF.